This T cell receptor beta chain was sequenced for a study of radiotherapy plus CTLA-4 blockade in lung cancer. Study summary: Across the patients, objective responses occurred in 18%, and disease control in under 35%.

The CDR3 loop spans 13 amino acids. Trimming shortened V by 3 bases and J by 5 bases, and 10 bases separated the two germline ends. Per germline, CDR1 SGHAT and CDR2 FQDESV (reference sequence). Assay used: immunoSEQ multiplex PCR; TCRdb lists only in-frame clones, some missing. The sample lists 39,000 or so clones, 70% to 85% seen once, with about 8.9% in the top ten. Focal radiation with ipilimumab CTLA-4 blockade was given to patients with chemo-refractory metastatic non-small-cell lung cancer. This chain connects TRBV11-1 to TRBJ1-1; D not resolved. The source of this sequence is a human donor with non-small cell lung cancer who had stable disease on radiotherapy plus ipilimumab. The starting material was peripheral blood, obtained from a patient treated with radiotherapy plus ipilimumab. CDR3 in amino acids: CASSFGRLTEAFF. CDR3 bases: TGTGCCAGCAGCTTCGGAAGATTGACTGAAGCTTTCTTT.